This T cell receptor beta chain was recovered during a study of blood T cell repertoires in COVID-19. Study summary: The United States, Italy and Spain provided the acute and convalescent COVID-19 samples. Nucleic acid was either cDNA or gDNA, and it came from T cells, B-cell-depleted T cells, or PBMCs.

The authors' processing: Estimation of nucleated cell counts was performed using reference gene primer amplification. Sequencing was performed with immunoSEQ multiplex PCR; in TCRdb, only in-frame clones are kept and a portion is missing. V, J and clone size reflect that table, while D and trimming were determined from the DNA. The sample includes roughly 200,000 clones, just over 85% seen only once; the top ten take roughly 1.5%. The CDR3 consists of 12 residues. Germline loops: CDR1 GTSNPN, CDR2 SVGIG (reference sequence). Note on this clone: Mismatch with germline at one junction end may stem from a read error.

The sample comprised peripheral blood. The TCR originated in a man between 18 and 29 years old with active or convalescent COVID-19. This sequence joins TRBV30 and TRBJ2-7; 9 nucleotides align to TRBD1. CDR3 sequence (DNA): TGTGCCTGGAGTGATACCGGGACAGGGAATTTCTTC. Encoded protein: CAWSDTGTGNFF.